Listed here are 17 T cell receptor beta chains from one sample, sequenced in a study of B cell selection in AIRE deficiency. Libraries were prepared by immunoSEQ multiplex PCR; TCRdb keeps only in-frame clonotypes and omits some of them. The table records tens of thousands of clones, 95% to 98% of them present only once. The sorted conventional CD4 T cells were gated as CD4+CD127+. The sequencing sample was made of CD4+CD127+ conventional T cells sorted from PBMCs. The receptors here all came from a human donor in good health.

This clone was seen just once. The V call is TRBV4-2, the J call TRBJ1-4; no reliable D call. CDR1 and CDR2 (germline): LGHNA, YNFKEQ. V was cut by 0 bases and J by 5 bases, with 13 bases left in between. The CDR3 extends over 16 amino acids. CDR3 sequence reads: CASSQDTQPGNEKLFF. The CDR3 coding sequence is TGTGCCAGCAGCCAAGATACGCAGCCGGGGAATGAAAAACTGTTTTTT.

The rearrangement joins TRBV18 to TRBJ1-4, with 7 bases that match TRBD1. The CDR3 loop spans 16 amino acids. Germline CDR1 is KGHSH and CDR2 is LQKENI. The V and J ends lost 4 bases and 0 bases, in that order; junction bases with no gene match: 5. The CDR3 loop is CASSLRQGSTNEKLFF. Written as DNA, the CDR3 is TGTGCCAGCTCACTTAGACAGGGCTCAACTAATGAAAAACTGTTTTTT.

The gene calls are TRBV20-1 and TRBJ1-5; D remains ambiguous. The CDR3 spans 11 residues. V lost 3 bases to trimming and J lost 7 bases, with 7 bases between them. Per the germline V gene, CDR1 is DFQATT and CDR2 is SNEGSKA (reference sequence). CDR3 sequence (DNA): TGCAGTGCTAGTTTGGGACAGCCCCAGCATTTT. It yields the protein CSASLGQPQHF.

The V gene is TRBV6-4, the J gene TRBJ2-3; TRBD2 aligns across 10 bases. The CDR3 length is 15 residues. J was trimmed by 1 base and V by 6 bases; bases with no gene match: 4. Germline V gene lookup returns CDR1 MRHNA and CDR2 SNTAGT. As DNA, the CDR3 is TGTGCCAGCAGCTCCCTAGCGGGAGGCACAGATACGCAGTATTTT. It encodes CASSSLAGGTDTQYF.

The chain has TRBV5-5 and TRBJ1-5, with 7 bases matching TRBD1. The CDR3 is made up of 16 amino acids. With V trimmed by 0 bases and J by 3 bases, 6 bases remained unmatched. CDR1 SGHKS and CDR2 YYEKEE come from the germline V gene (reference sequence). In DNA, the CDR3 is TGTGCCAGCAGCTTGGTTCGGGACAGACTCAATCAGCCCCAGCATTTT. It yields the protein CASSLVRDRLNQPQHF.

The chain couples TRBV6-1 to TRBJ1-2, with a weak D call TRBD1 (5 bases). Trimming stripped 7 bases from V and 7 bases from J, with 10 bases between. CDR3 length: 11 amino acids. In germline, CDR1 is MNHNS, CDR2 SASEGT. This CDR3 is CASTSGGGYTF. DNA for the CDR3: TGTGCCAGCACCTCGGGGGGTGGCTACACCTTC.

The chain recombines TRBV18 with TRBJ2-6; D is unclear. The CDR3 runs to 15 residues. The germline V gene encodes CDR1 KGHSH and CDR2 LQKENI. Trimming took off 3 bases at V and 3 bases at J, with 9 bases between the two ends. The CDR3 nucleotides are TGTGCCAGCTCACCGACGCCCTTTGGGGCCAACGTCCTGACTTTC. Translating it yields CASSPTPFGANVLTF.

The CDR3: CASIPGDPVYGQETQYF. The CDR3 nucleotides read TGTGCCAGCATCCCCGGAGACCCGGTTTATGGGCAAGAGACCCAGTACTTC. This chain connects TRBV28 to TRBJ2-5; no clear D. CDR3 length: 17 residues. Germline V gene lookup returns CDR1 MDHEN and CDR2 SYDVKM. V shed 7 bases and J shed 2 bases, with 23 bases lying between them.

The chain uses TRBV15 and TRBJ2-1; D is undetermined. The V end lost 4 bases, the J end lost 1 base, and 14 bases lay between the germline ends. The germline CDR1 and CDR2 sequences are LNHNV and YYDKDF (reference sequence). The CDR3 totals 16 residues. The CDR3 DNA reads TGTGCCACCAGCAAAGCCCGGCCCCGATCCTACAATGAGCAGTTCTTC. Translation: CATSKARPRSYNEQFF.

The V and J genes are TRBV7-3 and TRBJ1-2; the D is unclear. The CDR3 contains 15 residues. Trimming left V 2 bases short and J 5 bases short, with 15 bases between. Germline values: CDR1 SGHTA, CDR2 FQGTGA. The CDR3 here is CASSLPGGGGYGYTF. The CDR3 coding sequence is TGTGCCAGCAGCTTACCGGGTGGTGGTGGTTATGGCTACACCTTC.

The CDR3 DNA follows: TGTGCCAGTAGGGACACTCGAAACACCATATATTTT. Translating it yields CASRDTRNTIYF. The chain recombines TRBV2 with TRBJ1-3, with D perhaps matching TRBD1 (6 bases). This CDR3 spans 12 amino acids. Germline lookup yields CDR1 SNHLY and CDR2 FYNNEI. Trimming left V 9 bases short and J 5 bases short, with 11 bases between.

The chain couples TRBV28 to TRBJ2-3; D not resolved. Germline loops: CDR1 MDHEN, CDR2 SYDVKM. The CDR3 spans 15 residues. Trimming left V 3 bases short and J 5 bases short, with 15 bases between. CDR3 DNA sequence: TGTGCCAGCAGTTTCAGCAGATACATCAGAGATACGCAGTATTTT. Encoded protein: CASSFSRYIRDTQYF.

The chain couples TRBV28 to TRBJ1-3, with D possibly being TRBD1 (5 bases). In germline, CDR1 is MDHEN, CDR2 SYDVKM. Trimming removed 3 bases at V and 3 bases at J, with 12 bases between. CDR3 size: 15 residues. The CDR3 nucleotides are TGTGCCAGCAGTTTCTCAGGGCTAGTTGGAAACACCATATATTTT. Its translation is CASSFSGLVGNTIYF.

This rearrangement joins TRBV28 to TRBJ1-5; D perhaps matches TRBD1 (6 bases). The CDR3 sequence is 16 residues long. V was cut by 6 bases and J by 0 bases, with 15 bases left in between. Germline V gives CDR1 MDHEN, CDR2 SYDVKM. CDR3 sequence reads: CASSPGTSYSNQPQHF. CDR3 sequence (DNA): TGTGCCAGCAGCCCCGGGACATCTTATAGCAATCAGCCCCAGCATTTT.

The rearrangement uses TRBV21-1 and TRBJ1-1. TRBV21-1 has pseudogene status. The CDR3 extends over 15 amino acids. CDR3 sequence: CASTLPTGRGTEAFF. The CDR3 DNA reads as TGTGCCAGCACGCTTCCGACAGGGAGGGGGACTGAAGCTTTCTTT.

This chain joins TRBV5-5 and TRBJ2-5, with a tentative D call TRBD2 (6 bases). The ends were cut back, 3 bases at V and 5 bases at J, with 20 bases in the middle. The CDR3 sequence is 16 residues long. CDR1 SGHKS and CDR2 YYEKEE come from the germline V gene (reference sequence). The CDR3 DNA reads TGTGCCAGCAGCTCCGGGACCACCCCGGGGGAGGAGACCCAGTACTTC. It specifies CASSSGTTPGEETQYF.

The chain employs TRBV2 and TRBJ1-5; no reliable D call. V was shortened by 7 bases and J by 1 base, with 11 bases between the two germline ends. Germline lookup yields CDR1 SNHLY and CDR2 FYNNEI. The CDR3 contains 14 residues. The chain's CDR3 is CASTGPGSNQPQHF. CDR3 coding DNA: TGTGCCAGCACCGGGCCTGGGAGCAATCAGCCCCAGCATTTT. Looking up the rest from reference TRBV2 and TRBJ1-5 gives the full variable domain: EPEVTQTPSHQVTQMGQEVILRCVPISNHLYFYWYRQILGQKVEFLVSFYNNEISEKSEIFDDQFSVERPDGSNFTLKIRSTKLEDSAMYFCASTGPGSNQPQHFGDGTRLSIL.